This T cell receptor beta chain comes out of a study of blood T cell repertoires in COVID-19. At the level of the study: Samples representing acute and convalescent COVID-19 were sourced from the United States, Italy and Spain. From T cells, B-cell-depleted T cells, or PBMCs came the material, which was cDNA or gDNA.

Trimming pared 2 bases from V and 5 bases from J, leaving 12 bases between. Germline CDR1 KGHSH, CDR2 LQKENI. The CDR3 contains 14 residues. In the original analysis: How many nucleated cells were present was estimated from reference gene primer amplification. Assay used: immunoSEQ multiplex PCR; TCRdb lists only in-frame clones, some missing. D and trimming were read from the DNA, whereas the V and J calls and clone size are those reported in that table. The sample has 120,000 or so clones, approximately 90% seen once. This sequence was found in a human donor in a cohort sampled during active COVID-19. The gene calls are TRBV18 and TRBJ1-1, with D unclear. Sequences were obtained from peripheral blood. The CDR3 is CASSPTTLGTEAFF. CDR3 nucleotides: TGTGCCAGCTCACCAACGACGCTAGGTACTGAAGCTTTCTTT.